This TCR beta chain was observed in a study of blood T cell repertoires in COVID-19. Per the original data handling: For nucleated cells, counts were estimated from reference gene primer amplification. TCRdb keeps only in-frame clones here, not all; method: immunoSEQ multiplex PCR. D and trimming were read from the DNA, whereas the V and J calls and clone size are those reported in that table. The sample includes 350,000 to 500,000 clones, about 87% of them seen just once. This clone occurred once. J lost 2 bases, V lost 1 base, and 6 bases had no gene match. The CDR3 has 16 amino acids. Germline V lookup: CDR1 SGHNT, CDR2 YENEEA.

The rearrangement joins TRBV11-3 to TRBJ2-7, with TRBD2 identical over 9 bases. The sequenced material came from peripheral blood. This receptor was identified in a man aged 18 to 29 with COVID-19, enrolled during active disease. The CDR3 loop reads CASSLGPLAGTYEQYF. The CDR3 DNA follows: TGTGCCAGCAGCTTAGGTCCGCTAGCGGGAACCTACGAGCAGTACTTC.